This T cell receptor beta chain was retrieved from a study of OX40 agonist ivuxolimab in advanced cancers. Study-level information: At doses from 0.01 to 10 mg/kg, patients were given intravenous ivuxolimab every 2 weeks. Dose-escalation patients' cancers were hepatocellular carcinoma, melanoma, renal cell or head and neck cancer. Cohort: around 83% men, mean age approximately 60, aged roughly 23 to 90. Broader study findings: Still undetermined is the antigen specificity of the expanded peripheral T cells.

Note on this clone: Its antigen remains unknown.

CDR3 length: 14 amino acids. Libraries were prepared by immunoSEQ multiplex PCR; TCRdb keeps only in-frame clonotypes and omits some of them. The data hold some 64,000 clones, with roughly nine tenths observed a single time. The TCR comes from an adult with an advanced solid tumor such as melanoma, head and neck, liver or kidney cancer. Sequencing used CD4+ or CD8+ T cells sorted from blood, obtained in a trial of the OX40 agonist ivuxolimab. This chain joins TRBV21-1 and TRBJ2-7. TRBV21-1 is described as a pseudogene. The CDR3 loop is CASSKELTCYEQYF. CDR3 DNA sequence: TGTGCCAGCAGCAAAGAATTAACCTGCTACGAGCAGTACTTC.